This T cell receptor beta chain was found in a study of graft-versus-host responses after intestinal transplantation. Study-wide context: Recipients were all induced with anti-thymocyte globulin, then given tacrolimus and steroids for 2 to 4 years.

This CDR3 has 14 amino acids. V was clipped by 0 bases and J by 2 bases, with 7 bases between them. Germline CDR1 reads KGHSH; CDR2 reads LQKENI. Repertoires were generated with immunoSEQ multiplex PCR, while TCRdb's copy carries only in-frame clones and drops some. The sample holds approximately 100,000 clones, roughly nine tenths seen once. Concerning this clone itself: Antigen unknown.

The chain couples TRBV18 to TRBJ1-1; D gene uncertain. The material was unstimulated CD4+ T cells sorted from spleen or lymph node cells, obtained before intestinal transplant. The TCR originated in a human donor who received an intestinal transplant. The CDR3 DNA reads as TGTGCCAGCTCACCACCCGACACTAACACTGAAGCTTTCTTT. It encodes CASSPPDTNTEAFF.